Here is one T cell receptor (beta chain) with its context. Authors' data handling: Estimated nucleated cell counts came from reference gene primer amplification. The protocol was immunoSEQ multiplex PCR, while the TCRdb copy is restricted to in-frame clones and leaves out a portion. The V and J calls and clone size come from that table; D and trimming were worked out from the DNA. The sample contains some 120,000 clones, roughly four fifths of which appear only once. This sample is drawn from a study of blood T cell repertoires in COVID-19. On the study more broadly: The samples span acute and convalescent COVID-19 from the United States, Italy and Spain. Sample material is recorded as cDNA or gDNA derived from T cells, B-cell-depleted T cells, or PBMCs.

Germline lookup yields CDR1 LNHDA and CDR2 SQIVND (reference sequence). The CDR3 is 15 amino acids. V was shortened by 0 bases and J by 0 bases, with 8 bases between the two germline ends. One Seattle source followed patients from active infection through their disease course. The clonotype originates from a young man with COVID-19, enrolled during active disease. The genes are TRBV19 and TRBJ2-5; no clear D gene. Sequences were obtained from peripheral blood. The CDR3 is CASSIDGSYQETQYF. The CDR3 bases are TGTGCCAGTAGTATAGACGGGTCATACCAAGAGACCCAGTACTTC. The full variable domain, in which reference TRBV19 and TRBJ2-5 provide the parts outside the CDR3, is DGGITQSPKYLFRKEGQNVTLSCEQNLNHDAMYWYRQDPGQGLRLIYYSQIVNDFQKGDIAEGYSVSREKKESFPLTVTSAQKNPTAFYLCASSIDGSYQETQYFGPGTRLLVL.